This T cell receptor beta chain originates from a study of control samples from healthy donors and cancer patients. J lost 2 bases, V lost 2 bases, and 4 bases had no gene match. The CDR3 consists of 15 residues. Germline loops: CDR1 MNHNY, CDR2 SVGAGI (reference sequence). Sequencing used immunoSEQ multiplex PCR; TCRdb keeps in-frame clones, though not all of them. The sample has under 130,000 clones; about four fifths are singletons. Sequenced material: blood. This rearrangement joins TRBV6-6 to TRBJ2-5; TRBD1 matches 8 bases. The sequence derives from a woman aged 45-60 years in good health. CDR3 in DNA: TGTGCCAGCAGTTACGCGCGACAGGGGCAAGAGACCCAGTACTTC. Translation: CASSYARQGQETQYF.